This T cell receptor (beta chain) was found in a study of regulatory T cells in long-lasting Graves disease. The CDR3 covers 14 residues. V lost 3 bases and J lost 5, with 14 bases in between. CDR1 SGDLS and CDR2 YYNGEE come from the germline V gene. The time point denotes: newly diagnosed GD, antithyroid drugs for less than 3 months. The TCR library was prepared using RNA isolated from PBMCs. Study-wide results and limits: Favored usage of TRBV28, TRBJ1-2 and TRBJ2-5 was recorded in persistent disease.

This clonotype was seen only a few times. Its matching antigen is unknown. Library construction for TCR beta used iRepertoire HTBI primers and Arm-PCR of CDR3 regions. TCRdb re-called the multiplex PCR reads with MiXCR, one entry per CDR3 protein. The sample has approximately 350,000 distinct CDR3 sequences, around 17% seen once. The sample was also reused in another study, on T cells in Graves' hyperthyroidism and ophthalmopathy.

Sample: peripheral blood mononuclear cells (PBMCs), taken at new diagnosis, from a patient treated with antithyroid drugs. This chain uses TRBV9 with TRBJ2-5; possibly TRBD1 for D (6 bases). This TCR came from a man aged 35 to 55 with Graves disease. DNA for the CDR3: TGTGCCAGCAGCGCCGGGTCGAGGGGGGAGACCCAGTACTTC. It yields the protein CASSAGSRGETQYF.